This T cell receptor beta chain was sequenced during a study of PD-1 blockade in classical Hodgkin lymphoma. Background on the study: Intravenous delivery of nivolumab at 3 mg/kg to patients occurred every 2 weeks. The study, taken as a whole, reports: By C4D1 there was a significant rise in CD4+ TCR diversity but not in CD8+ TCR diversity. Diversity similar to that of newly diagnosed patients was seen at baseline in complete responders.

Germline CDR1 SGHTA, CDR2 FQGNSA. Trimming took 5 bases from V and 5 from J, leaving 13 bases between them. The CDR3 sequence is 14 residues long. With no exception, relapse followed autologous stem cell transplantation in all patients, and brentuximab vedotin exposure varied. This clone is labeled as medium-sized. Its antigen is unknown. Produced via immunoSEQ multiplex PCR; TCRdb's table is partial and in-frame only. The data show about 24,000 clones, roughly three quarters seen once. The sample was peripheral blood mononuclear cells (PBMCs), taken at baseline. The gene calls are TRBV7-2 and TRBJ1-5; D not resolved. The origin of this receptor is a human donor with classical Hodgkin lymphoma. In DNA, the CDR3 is TGTGCCAGCAGCCCCCATACCGAATATCAGCCCCAGCATTTT. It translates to CASSPHTEYQPQHF.